This T cell receptor (beta chain) stems from a study of glioma-infiltrating T cells. Study-level results: Tissue-blood divergence was below expectation in non-neoplastic patients, above in gliomas. CDR3 overlap between tissue and blood was very small.

In regard to this clonotype: Its antigen is as yet unknown. Since the CDR3 does not end with the conserved phenylalanine or tryptophan, this likely comes from a read error. The limits of the CDR3 on the DNA are not certain, so only TCRdb's listed CDR3 is given.

TCR alpha and beta CDR3 regions were amplified from RNA using iRepertoire nested multiplex PCR. For one-step reverse transcription and amplification, about 85-400 ng of tissue mRNA or PBMC total RNA was used. Using its own MiXCR run on the multiplex PCR reads, TCRdb lists one record per CDR3 protein. This table holds about 110,000 distinct CDR3 sequences, 20% to 25% found once. CDR1 is DFQATT, CDR2 SNEGSKA, per germline (reference sequence). The length of the CDR3 is 14 amino acids, counting both ends. This TCR was sampled from a human donor with low-grade glioma or glioblastoma, undergoing nonglioma brain surgery, or in good health (not recorded which). Source material: glioma tissue, nonneoplastic brain tissue, or PBMCs (not recorded which). The chain combines TRBV20-1 with TRBJ2-1. Here the CDR3 reads CSARGVSSYNEQLG.